Included here is one T cell receptor (beta chain) sequence, with context. Its cognate antigen is unknown. This sample is part of a study of blood T cells in healthy people across ages. Study-wide results and limits: Roughly linear declines in TCR beta diversity per million T cells occurred with age. Donor CMV status was unknown, possibly confounding expanded clonotype changes.

This CDR3 has 14 residues. Looked up from germline, CDR1 is DFQATT and CDR2 is SNEGSKA (reference sequence). V lost 0 bases, J lost 5 bases, and 13 bases lay in between. Healthy individuals of Caucasian origin from Russia, aged about 6 to 95, served as donors. Combining a sample-barcoded 5' primer with a J-beta primer mix, a second PCR ran for about 6 to 12 cycles. TCRdb reprocessed the 5' RACE reads via MiXCR and lists one record per CDR3 protein. The data show fewer than 2,000,000 distinct CDR3 sequences, about 31% seen once. The sample taken for sequencing was blood. The TCR originated in a woman aged 25 to 39 in good health. The V gene is TRBV20-1, the J gene TRBJ1-1; D call uncertain. The CDR3 DNA reads as TGCAGTGCTAGAGATGTGCAGCCAAAGACTGAAGCTTTCTTT. Translation: CSARDVQPKTEAFF.